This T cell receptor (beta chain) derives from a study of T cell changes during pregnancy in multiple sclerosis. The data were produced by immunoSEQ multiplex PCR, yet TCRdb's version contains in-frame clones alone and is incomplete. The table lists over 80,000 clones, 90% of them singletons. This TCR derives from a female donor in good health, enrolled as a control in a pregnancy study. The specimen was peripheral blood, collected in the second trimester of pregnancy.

As DNA, the CDR3 is TGTGCCAGCAAAGGGGGGAACACTGAAGCTTTCTTT. This codes for CASKGGNTEAFF. The rearrangement links TRBV2 to TRBJ1-1; tentative D call: TRBD1 (6 bases). V was shortened by 7 bases and J by 1 base, with 7 bases between the two germline ends. This CDR3 comprises 12 residues. Germline V CDR1 and CDR2: SNHLY, FYNNEI.